This T cell receptor (beta chain) stems from a study of CD8 T cells in ankylosing spondylitis (TCRdb year 2017). A note on the overall study: To find TCR variants linked to disease, the study profiled T cell receptor beta repertoires in ankylosing spondylitis patients and healthy donors. In total, the full study cohort was made up of roughly 100 healthy donors and more than 20 ankylosing spondylitis patients. Peripheral blood samples were taken, and synovial fluid was additionally collected from ankylosing spondylitis patients. Broad study findings and their caveats: The disease-linked clones had a CD8+ phenotype and were found at relatively low frequencies in peripheral blood. A TCR beta motif made up of several highly homologous amino acid variants appeared to be characteristic of blood from ankylosing spondylitis patients. The disease-linked clones were reported to be significantly enriched in matched synovial fluid samples from ankylosing spondylitis patients. Some motif variants were previously reported in synovial fluid and blood of reactive arthritis patients, suggesting common disease-initiation mechanisms.

In regard to this clonotype: The antigen it recognizes is unknown. Per-base quality was not reported, and no clone a single base away is much larger than it.

The CDR3 runs 13 residues from the cysteine to the phenylalanine. Of all the DNA, just the CDR3 is kept, 39 bases in frame from base 1. V and J lose 4 bases and 5 bases, and a span of 8 bases separates them. According to the germline V gene, CDR1 reads SGHAT and CDR2 reads FQNNGV. The instrument given in TCRdb is Illumina HiSeq 2500. TCR beta libraries were prepared by quantitative 5'-RACE with molecular barcodes. In the paper's pipeline: A new computational method, built on a probabilistic model of VDJ rearrangement, was used to identify disease-linked TCR variants. Using fastp trimming at Q25 and MiXCR clonotype assembly, TCRdb reanalyzed the public sequencing data and kept in-frame beta chains. Here each entry gathers all rows of one CDR3 protein and keeps the most common genes and DNA. The V and J calls come from TCRdb's annotation, not from the publication. A total of 150,000 or so distinct CDR3 sequences appear in this sample, roughly 31% of them only once. The ten largest clones take up about 6.3% of the sample.

Synovial fluid samples and blood samples obtained from the same ankylosing spondylitis patients were matched. The chain employs TRBV11-2 and TRBJ1-4; no D gene call is confident. What was sequenced was synovial fluid, either unsorted or a sorted T cell fraction (not recorded which). The origin of this receptor is a male donor with ankylosing spondylitis. The sequenced DNA: TGTGCCAGCAGCTACAGAATAAATGAAAAACTGTTTTTT. Translated, this is CASSYRINEKLFF.